The present TCR beta chain was sequenced within a study of T cells after yellow fever vaccination. The wider study: Each low-cell-number fraction was prepared by means of SMART-Seq v4 Ultra Low Input.

As concerns this clonotype: Its antigen is unidentified.

Points from the study as a whole: Clones from primary vaccination mostly reappeared after the booster (around 96% CD4, 88% CD8). Within FACS-sorted repertoires, abundant clonotypes contaminating from the bulk population could be present.

The CDR3 has 14 amino acids. The germline CDR1 and CDR2 sequences are SEHNR and FQNEAQ (reference sequence). V was pared by 5 bases and J by 4 bases, with 12 bases between. Synthesis of TCR cDNA relied on 5'RACE template switching, which attached a universal primer site and UMIs. TCRdb independently ran MiXCR on the 5' RACE reads; one entry per CDR3 protein. The sample yields some 340,000 distinct CDR3 sequences, roughly 4.3% seen once. This specimen consisted of PBMCs, obtained 5 days after the yellow fever booster vaccination. V usage is TRBV7-9 and J usage is TRBJ1-5; no definite D call. The receptor comes from a man younger than 30 who received the YFV17D yellow fever vaccine. CDR3 amino acids: CASSGLSPNQPQHF. Written as DNA, the CDR3 is TGTGCCAGCAGCGGACTTTCCCCTAATCAGCCCCAGCATTTT.